A single sample gave rise to the 5 T cell receptor beta chains below, sequenced in a study of cytomegalovirus exposure and HLA in healthy donors. Primers for the PCR totalled 60 Vbeta and 13 Jbeta. Measured with immunoSEQ multiplex PCR; TCRdb has only the in-frame clones, and not every one. The sample shows 150,000 or so clones, around two thirds of them seen only once. The sequencing input was PBMCs. The receptor set was obtained from a woman under 30 in good health and CMV-seronegative.

The chain combines TRBV28 with TRBJ2-3; 11 nucleotides agree with TRBD2. CDR3 length: 14 residues. The germline V gene encodes CDR1 MDHEN and CDR2 SYDVKM. Trimming cost V 5 bases and J 6 bases; bases outside gene matches: 4. This CDR3 reads CASSLAGGYDTQYF. CDR3 DNA: TGTGCCAGCAGTCTAGCGGGGGGTTATGATACGCAGTATTTT.

A remark on this clone: Without the conserved terminal phenylalanine or tryptophan, this CDR3 likely stems from a read error. The rearrangement uses TRBV15 and TRBJ2-7; 10 nucleotides align to TRBD1. Germline loops: CDR1 LNHNV, CDR2 YYDKDF (reference sequence). This CDR3 contains 16 residues. The junction had 4 bases not matched to a gene; V was cut back by 1 base and J by 1 base. CDR3 loop: CATSRVRDRGSYEQYY. The CDR3 nucleotides read TGTGCCACCAGCAGAGTCCGGGACAGGGGTTCCTACGAGCAGTACTAC.

This clone has more than one count but fewer than ten. The chain recombines TRBV11-3 with TRBJ2-7; 7 bases are shared with TRBD1. The CDR3 spans 12 residues. Germline CDR1 reads SGHNT; CDR2 reads YENEEA. The V gene end was trimmed by 5 bases and the J gene end by 4 bases; junction bases not matched to a gene: 2. In nucleotides, the CDR3 is TGTGCCAGCAGCATGACAGGGTACGAGCAGTACGTC. Its translation: CASSMTGYEQYV.

As concerns this clone: The junction and the germline gene differ at one end; a read error may be behind it. The chain employs TRBV5-5 and TRBJ2-2; the D gene is possibly TRBD2 (7 bases). Germline V gene lookup returns CDR1 SGHKS and CDR2 YYEKEE (reference sequence). The CDR3 is made up of 16 amino acids. The CDR3, as DNA: TGCGCCAGCAGCCACTCGGGGGGCAGGGCGGCCGGGGAGCTGTTTTTT. This gives the protein CASSHSGGRAAGELFF.

This clone was detected a few times. The gene calls are TRBV27 and TRBJ1-1, with D unclear. The germline V gene has CDR1 MNHEY and CDR2 SMNVEV (reference sequence). Trimming pared 3 bases from V and 2 bases from J, leaving 7 bases between. CDR3 length: 13 amino acids. This chain's CDR3 is CASSFSPNTEAFF. The CDR3, as DNA: TGTGCCAGCAGTTTTAGTCCCAACACTGAAGCTTTCTTT.